The rows below give T cell receptor beta chains drawn from one sample of a study of blood T cell repertoires in COVID-19. The protocol was immunoSEQ multiplex PCR, while the TCRdb copy is restricted to in-frame clones and leaves out a portion. The sample carries 95,000 to 110,000 clones, around 90% recorded once. What was sequenced was peripheral blood. All receptors come from a human donor in a cohort sampled during active COVID-19. CDR3s include the opening cysteine and the closing phenylalanine or tryptophan. A D gene is named only where the DNA matches it firmly. Only some rows state a clone size, as once, few, many or a class for expanded clones.

j_call v_call clone_size d_call cdr3_nt cdr3_aa
TRBJ1-2 TRBV28 - TRBD1 TGTGCCAGCAGTCGCTCTGGGACAGGGGTTGTCTATGGCTACACCTTC CASSRSGTGVVYGYTF
TRBJ1-4 TRBV29-1 - TRBD1 TGCAGCGTGACAGTCGGGTCAGGGGGCAATGAAAAACTGTTTTTT CSVTVGSGGNEKLFF
TRBJ2-3 TRBV24-1 once - TGTGCCACCAGTGGCCTGACTTTGGCGGGGCCAGATACGCAGTATTTT CATSGLTLAGPDTQYF
TRBJ1-2 TRBV9 - - TGTGCCAGCAGCGTACGGTATTCTGGCTACACCTTC CASSVRYSGYTF
TRBJ2-2 TRBV27 - - TGTGCCAGCAGTCAGAAGGGTCGGAGGACAGTCAACACCGGGGAGCTGTTTTTT CASSQKGRRTVNTGELFF
TRBJ2-1 TRBV30 few TRBD1 TGTGCCTGGAGTGGCCGGGACAGGGGCTACAATGAGCAGTTCTTC CAWSGRDRGYNEQFF
TRBJ2-1 TRBV7-3 - - TGTGCCAGCAGCCGCGGGGACTCGTCCTACAATGAGCAGTTCTTC CASSRGDSSYNEQFF
TRBJ1-2 TRBV7-9 - - TGTGCCACTGGGGGCAGCTATGGCTACACCTTC CATGGSYGYTF
TRBJ1-3 TRBV7-3 - - TGTGCCAGCAGCATCGGACAGGGAAACACCATATATTTT CASSIGQGNTIYF
TRBJ1-2 TRBV5-4 - TRBD1 TGTGCCAGCAGCCTGGGACAGGGGATTCTCCGGGACTATGGCTACACCTTC CASSLGQGILRDYGYTF
TRBJ2-6 TRBV5-3 - TRBD1 TGTGCCAGAAGCAGAAACAGGGGGCGATCATTAGCTGGGGCCAACGTCCTGACTTTC CARSRNRGRSLAGANVLTF